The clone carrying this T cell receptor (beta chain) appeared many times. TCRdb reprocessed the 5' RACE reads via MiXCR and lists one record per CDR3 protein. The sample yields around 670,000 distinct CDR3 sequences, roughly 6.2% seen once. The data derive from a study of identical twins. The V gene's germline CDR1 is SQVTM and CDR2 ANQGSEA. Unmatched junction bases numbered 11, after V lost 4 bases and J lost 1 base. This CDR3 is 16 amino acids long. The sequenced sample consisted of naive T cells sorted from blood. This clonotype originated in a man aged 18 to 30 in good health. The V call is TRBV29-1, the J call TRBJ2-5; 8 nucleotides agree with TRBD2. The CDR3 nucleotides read TGCAGCGTTGTCTTGCGGGAGGCGATAAGCCAAGAGACCCAGTACTTC. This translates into CSVVLREAISQETQYF.